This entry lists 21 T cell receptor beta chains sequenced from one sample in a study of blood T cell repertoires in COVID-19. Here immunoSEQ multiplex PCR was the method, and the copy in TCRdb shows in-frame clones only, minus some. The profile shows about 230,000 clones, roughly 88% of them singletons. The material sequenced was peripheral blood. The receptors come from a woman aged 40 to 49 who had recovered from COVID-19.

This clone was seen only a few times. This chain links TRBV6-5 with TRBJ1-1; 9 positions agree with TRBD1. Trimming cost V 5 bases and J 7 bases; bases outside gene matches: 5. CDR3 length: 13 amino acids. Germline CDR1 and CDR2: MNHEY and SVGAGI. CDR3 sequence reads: CASSPDRGDEAFF. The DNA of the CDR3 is TGTGCCAGCAGTCCAGACAGGGGGGATGAAGCTTTCTTT.

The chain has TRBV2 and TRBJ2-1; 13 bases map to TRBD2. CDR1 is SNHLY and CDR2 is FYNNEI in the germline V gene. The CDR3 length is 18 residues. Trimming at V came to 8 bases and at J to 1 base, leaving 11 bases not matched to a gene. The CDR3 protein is CASRVGLAGVSSYNEQFF. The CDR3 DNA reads TGTGCCAGCCGGGTCGGACTAGCGGGGGTGTCGTCCTACAATGAGCAGTTCTTC.

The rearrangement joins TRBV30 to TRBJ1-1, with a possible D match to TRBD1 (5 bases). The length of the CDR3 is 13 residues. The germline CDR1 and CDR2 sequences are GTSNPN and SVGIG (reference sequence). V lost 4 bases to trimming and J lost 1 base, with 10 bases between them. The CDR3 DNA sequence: TGTGCCTGGAATCGACAGCAGAACACTGAAGCTTTCTTT. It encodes CAWNRQQNTEAFF.

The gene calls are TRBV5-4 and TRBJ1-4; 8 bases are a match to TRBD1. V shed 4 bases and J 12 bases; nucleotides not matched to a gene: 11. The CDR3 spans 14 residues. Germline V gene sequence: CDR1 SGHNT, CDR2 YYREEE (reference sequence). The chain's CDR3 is CASSRQTGDQELFF. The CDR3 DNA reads TGTGCCAGCAGCCGCCAGACAGGGGATCAGGAACTGTTTTTT.

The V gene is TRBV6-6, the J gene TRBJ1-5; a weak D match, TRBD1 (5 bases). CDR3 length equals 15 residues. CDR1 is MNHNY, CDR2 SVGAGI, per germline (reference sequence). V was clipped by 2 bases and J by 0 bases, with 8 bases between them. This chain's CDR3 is CASSYDSISNQPQHF. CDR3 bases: TGTGCCAGCAGTTACGACAGCATTAGCAATCAGCCCCAGCATTTT.

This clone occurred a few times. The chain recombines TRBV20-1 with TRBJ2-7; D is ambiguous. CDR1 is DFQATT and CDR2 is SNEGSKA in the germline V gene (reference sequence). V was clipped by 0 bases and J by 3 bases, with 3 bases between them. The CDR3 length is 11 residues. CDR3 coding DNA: TGCAGTGCTAGAGACAACTACGAGCAGTACTTC. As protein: CSARDNYEQYF.

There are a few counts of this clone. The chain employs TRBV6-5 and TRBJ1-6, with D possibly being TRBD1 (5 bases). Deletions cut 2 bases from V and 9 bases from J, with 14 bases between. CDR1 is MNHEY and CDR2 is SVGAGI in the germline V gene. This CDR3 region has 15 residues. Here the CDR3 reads CASSYGAVPGSPLHF. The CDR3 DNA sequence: TGTGCCAGCAGTTACGGGGCTGTCCCGGGTTCACCCCTCCACTTT.

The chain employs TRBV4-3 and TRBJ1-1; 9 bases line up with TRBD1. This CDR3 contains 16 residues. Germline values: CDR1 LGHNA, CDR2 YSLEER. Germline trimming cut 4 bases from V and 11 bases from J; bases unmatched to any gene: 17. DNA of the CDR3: TGCGCCAGCAGCCCGAGAGTGACAGGGGGTAACGGGAAGGCTTTCTTT. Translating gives CASSPRVTGGNGKAFF.

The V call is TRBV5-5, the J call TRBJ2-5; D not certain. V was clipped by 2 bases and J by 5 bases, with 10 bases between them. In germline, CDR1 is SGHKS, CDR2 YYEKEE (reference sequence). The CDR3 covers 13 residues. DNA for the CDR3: TGTGCCAGCAGCTTTACCTCCCAGGAGACCCAGTACTTC. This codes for CASSFTSQETQYF.

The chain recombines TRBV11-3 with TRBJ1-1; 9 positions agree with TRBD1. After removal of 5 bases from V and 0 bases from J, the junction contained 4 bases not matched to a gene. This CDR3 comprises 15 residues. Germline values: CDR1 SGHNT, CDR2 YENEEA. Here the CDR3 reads CASSPGQGLNTEAFF. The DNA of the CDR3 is TGTGCCAGCAGCCCGGGACAGGGTCTGAACACTGAAGCTTTCTTT.

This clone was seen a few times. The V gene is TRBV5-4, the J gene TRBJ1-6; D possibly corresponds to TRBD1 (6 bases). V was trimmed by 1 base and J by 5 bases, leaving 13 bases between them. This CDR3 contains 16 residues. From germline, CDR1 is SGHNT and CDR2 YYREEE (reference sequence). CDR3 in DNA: TGTGCCAGCAGCTTGCGCGCAGGGGTAAATAATTCACCCCTCCACTTT. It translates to CASSLRAGVNNSPLHF.

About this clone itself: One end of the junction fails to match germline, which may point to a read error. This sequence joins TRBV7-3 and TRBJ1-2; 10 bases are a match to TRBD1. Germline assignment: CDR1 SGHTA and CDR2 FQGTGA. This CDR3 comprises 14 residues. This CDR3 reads CASSLTGQGHGYTF. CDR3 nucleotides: TGTGCCAGCAGCCTAACGGGACAGGGGCATGGCTACACCTTC.

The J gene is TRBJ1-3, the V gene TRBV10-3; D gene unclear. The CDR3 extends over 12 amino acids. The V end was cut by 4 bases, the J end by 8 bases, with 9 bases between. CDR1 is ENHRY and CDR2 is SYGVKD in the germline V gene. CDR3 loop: CAISVTADTIYF. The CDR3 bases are TGTGCCATCAGTGTTACCGCGGACACCATATATTTT.

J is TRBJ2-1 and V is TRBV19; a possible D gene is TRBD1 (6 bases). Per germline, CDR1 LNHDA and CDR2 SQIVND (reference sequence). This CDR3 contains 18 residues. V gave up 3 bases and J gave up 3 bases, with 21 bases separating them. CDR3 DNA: TGTGCCAGTAGTATTTCGGATTTTGGGCAGGGGAGCTACAATGAGCAGTTCTTC. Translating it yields CASSISDFGQGSYNEQFF. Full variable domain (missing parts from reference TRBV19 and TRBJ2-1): DGGITQSPKYLFRKEGQNVTLSCEQNLNHDAMYWYRQDPGQGLRLIYYSQIVNDFQKGDIAEGYSVSREKKESFPLTVTSAQKNPTAFYLCASSISDFGQGSYNEQFFGPGTRLTVL.

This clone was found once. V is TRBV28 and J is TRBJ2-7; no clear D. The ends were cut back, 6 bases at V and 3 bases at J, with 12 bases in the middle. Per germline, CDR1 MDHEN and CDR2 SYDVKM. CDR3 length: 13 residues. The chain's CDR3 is CASSLSSLYEQYF. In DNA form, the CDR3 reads TGTGCCAGCAGCCTTAGTTCCCTCTACGAGCAGTACTTC.

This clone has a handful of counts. The CDR3 sequence is CASSPRVAGENTQYF. For the CDR3, the DNA is TGTGCCAGTAGTCCTCGAGTAGCGGGGGAAAATACGCAGTATTTT. The rearrangement joins TRBV19 to TRBJ2-3; 9 nucleotides agree with TRBD2. The CDR3 totals 15 residues. After removal of 5 bases from V and 7 bases from J, the junction contained 10 bases not matched to a gene. The V gene's germline CDR1 is LNHDA and CDR2 SQIVND (reference sequence).

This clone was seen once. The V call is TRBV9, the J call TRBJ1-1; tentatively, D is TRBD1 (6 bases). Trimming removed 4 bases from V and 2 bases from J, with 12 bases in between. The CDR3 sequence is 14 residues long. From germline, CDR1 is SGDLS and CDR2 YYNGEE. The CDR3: CASSPRRGNTEAFF. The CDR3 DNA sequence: TGTGCCAGCAGCCCCCGCAGGGGCAACACTGAAGCTTTCTTT.

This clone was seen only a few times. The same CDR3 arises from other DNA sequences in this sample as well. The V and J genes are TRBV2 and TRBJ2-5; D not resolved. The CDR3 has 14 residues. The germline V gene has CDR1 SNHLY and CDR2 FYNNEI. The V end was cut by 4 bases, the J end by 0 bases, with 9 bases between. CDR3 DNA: TGTGCCAGCAGTGGCGGTAGCTACCAAGAGACCCAGTACTTC. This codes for CASSGGSYQETQYF.

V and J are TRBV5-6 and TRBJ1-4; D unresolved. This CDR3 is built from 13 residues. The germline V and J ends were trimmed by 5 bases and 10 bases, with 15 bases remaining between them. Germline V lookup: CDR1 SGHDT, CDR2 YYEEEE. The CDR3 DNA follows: TGTGCCAGCAGTACGTTATTGGGAGGAAAACTGTTTTTT. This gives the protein CASSTLLGGKLFF.

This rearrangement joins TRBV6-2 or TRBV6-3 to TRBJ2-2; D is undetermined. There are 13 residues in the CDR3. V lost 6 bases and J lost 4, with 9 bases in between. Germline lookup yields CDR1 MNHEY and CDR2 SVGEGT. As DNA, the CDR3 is TGTGCCAGCAGCCCCGTCAGCACCGGGGAGCTGTTTTTT. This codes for CASSPVSTGELFF.

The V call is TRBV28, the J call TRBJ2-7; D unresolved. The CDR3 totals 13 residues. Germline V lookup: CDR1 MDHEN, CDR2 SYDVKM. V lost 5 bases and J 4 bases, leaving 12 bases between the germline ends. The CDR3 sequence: CASSAGFGYEQYF. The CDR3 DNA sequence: TGTGCCAGCAGTGCTGGATTCGGGTACGAGCAGTACTTC.